These 9 T cell receptor beta chains came from one sample sequenced in a study of T cell repertoires in cytomegalovirus infection. TCRdb passed the reads through MiXCR, listing each CDR3 protein once. The data contain 200,000 to 250,000 distinct CDR3 sequences, under 8.5% of them singletons. Sequencing input: PBMCs. The receptors were gathered from a human donor in good health (CMV status not recorded). Some clones in this sample may be carry-over from other donors' samples.

The V gene is TRBV4-3, the J gene TRBJ2-2; 8 positions agree with TRBD1. The V gene end was trimmed by 0 bases and the J gene end by 4 bases; junction bases not matched to a gene: 4. CDR3 size: 16 residues. Germline V gives CDR1 LGHNA, CDR2 YSLEER. The CDR3 spells CASSQDRGLSTGELFF. CDR3 DNA sequence: TGCGCCAGCAGCCAAGACAGGGGGCTAAGCACCGGGGAGCTGTTTTTT.

This clonotype came up many times. The chain links TRBV7-2 to TRBJ2-5; D is unclear. Germline loops: CDR1 SGHTA, CDR2 FQGNSA. The CDR3 covers 13 residues. V was pared by 2 bases and J by 1 base, with 5 bases between. The chain's CDR3 is CASSLRLQETQYF. CDR3 sequence (DNA): TGTGCCAGCAGCTTACGTCTCCAAGAGACCCAGTACTTC.

The sample holds many counts of this clonotype. V usage is TRBV5-4 and J usage is TRBJ2-1; D is possibly TRBD2 (6 bases). Germline V gives CDR1 SGHNT, CDR2 YYREEE (reference sequence). V was shortened by 4 bases and J by 7 bases, with 18 bases between the two germline ends. This CDR3 spans 15 amino acids. The CDR3 DNA reads as TGTGCCAGCAGCAGTAGGGACTCGAAAATAAATGAGCAGTTCTTC. It encodes CASSSRDSKINEQFF.

This clonotype occurred many times. The CDR3: CASSRDRGSNSPLHF. The DNA for the CDR3 is TGCGCCAGCAGCAGGGACAGGGGATCAAATTCACCCCTCCACTTT. The chain couples TRBV5-1 to TRBJ1-6, with 10 bases aligning to TRBD1. The V gene's germline CDR1 is SGHRS and CDR2 YFSETQ. This CDR3 is built from 15 residues. V lost 4 bases, J lost 7 bases, and 5 bases stayed unmatched.

Many counts were recorded for this clonotype. The chain couples TRBV7-2 to TRBJ2-7; D is perhaps TRBD1 (5 bases). V gave up 5 bases and J gave up 0 bases, with 11 bases separating them. From germline, CDR1 is SGHTA and CDR2 FQGNSA. The CDR3 is 14 residues long. The CDR3 DNA is TGTGCCAGCAGCAACAGGATAAGCTCCTACGAGCAGTACTTC. This codes for CASSNRISSYEQYF.

This clonotype was detected ten times or more. The chain has TRBV6-6 and TRBJ1-2; maybe TRBD1 (6 bases). Germline CDR1 and CDR2: MNHNY and SVGAGI (reference sequence). This CDR3 is built from 12 residues. Trimming stripped 6 bases from V and 8 bases from J, with 13 bases between. CDR3 in amino acids: CASSYRRGGYTF. CDR3 bases: TGTGCCAGCAGCTACAGGAGGGGGGGCTACACCTTC.

This clonotype was seen repeatedly, ten times or more. The chain couples TRBV7-6 to TRBJ2-6; no definite D call. Per germline, CDR1 SGHVS and CDR2 FNYEAQ. The CDR3 contains 16 residues. Trimming took 4 bases from V and 5 from J, leaving 15 bases between them. This chain's CDR3 is CASSSSGPSWANVLTF. The CDR3 DNA follows: TGTGCCAGCAGCTCCAGTGGACCCTCATGGGCCAACGTCCTGACTTTC.

The V call is TRBV11-2, the J call TRBJ2-1; the match to TRBD2 covers 14 bases. The J segment lost 6 bases and the V segment lost 5 bases, leaving 3 bases of the junction unmatched. Germline V gene lookup returns CDR1 SGHAT and CDR2 FQNNGV. The length of the CDR3 is 15 residues. CDR3 nucleotide sequence: TGTGCCAGCAGCGGGGGACTAGCGGGGGCCAATGAGCAGTTCTTC. Its translation: CASSGGLAGANEQFF.

This clonotype occurred many times. The rearrangement joins TRBV12-3 or TRBV12-4 to TRBJ2-7; tentative D call: TRBD1 (6 bases). The V end lost 0 bases, the J end lost 8 bases, and 11 bases lay between the germline ends. The length of the CDR3 is 13 residues. As DNA, the CDR3 is TGTGCCAGCAGTTTAGCGTGGCAGGGGAAGCAGTACTTC. This sequence encodes CASSLAWQGKQYF.